This TCR beta chain emerged from a study of blood T cell repertoires in COVID-19. Across the study: Acute and convalescent COVID-19 specimens originated in the United States, Italy and Spain.

Per the study methods: The authors estimated nucleated cell counts from reference gene primer amplification. Sequencing used immunoSEQ multiplex PCR; TCRdb keeps in-frame clones, though not all of them. From that table come the V and J calls and clone size; the DNA was used to work out D and trimming. The sample consists of roughly 500,000 clones, approximately 92% of them appearing once. Germline V gene data show CDR1 as LGHNA and CDR2 as YNFKEQ. The CDR3 runs 16 residues. Trimming removed 0 bases from V and 1 base from J, with 12 bases in between. The chain has TRBV4-2 and TRBJ1-2, with D possibly TRBD1 on 5 matching bases. The sequence was obtained from a man younger than 30 with COVID-19, enrolled during active disease. Sequencing was done on a sample of peripheral blood. The CDR3 nucleotides read TGTGCCAGCAGCCAAGATGTGAACGGGGGTAACTATGGCTACACCTTC. Its translation is CASSQDVNGGNYGYTF.